This TCR beta chain was observed in a study of siplizumab effects on memory and regulatory T cells. General study findings and limits: The authors could not assign a naive or memory phenotype to roughly 75-97% of proliferating CD4+ or CD8+ clones.

Assay used: immunoSEQ multiplex PCR; TCRdb lists only in-frame clones, some missing. The data hold tens of thousands of clones, with approximately 93% observed a single time. Details on this clone: Its antigen is currently unknown.

The CDR3 consists of 12 residues. V lost 7 bases to trimming and J lost 9 bases; unmatched junction nucleotides: 5. Per germline, CDR1 SNHLY and CDR2 FYNNEI. This clonotype was obtained from a human donor in good health. V usage is TRBV2 and J usage is TRBJ2-1; TRBD2 matches 8 bases. The specimen was CD8+ T cells sorted from blood. The CDR3 DNA reads TGTGCCAGCATTAGCGGGATGAGTGAGCAGTTCTTC. Translation gives CASISGMSEQFF.